These 15 T cell receptor beta chains were all obtained from the same sample, sequenced in a study of blood T cell repertoires in COVID-19. The protocol was immunoSEQ multiplex PCR, while the TCRdb copy is restricted to in-frame clones and leaves out a portion. The table shows 65,000 to 80,000 clones, with about 90% occurring only once. Material: peripheral blood. Receptors originate from a man aged 50 or older with active COVID-19.

The V and J genes are TRBV6-5 and TRBJ1-1, with D possibly matching TRBD1 (5 bases). The V end lost 10 bases, the J end lost 3 bases, and 21 bases lay between the germline ends. This CDR3 has 15 residues. Germline V gives CDR1 MNHEY, CDR2 SVGAGI. CDR3 bases: TGTGCCATCTACCCTGGGGGGGTGAGGTACACTGAAGCTTTCTTT. It translates to CAIYPGGVRYTEAFF.

This chain links TRBV6-4 with TRBJ2-2, with 7 bases aligning to TRBD2. This CDR3 comprises 17 residues. Germline CDR1 MRHNA, CDR2 SNTAGT. Unmatched junction bases numbered 12, after V lost 1 base and J lost 7 bases. In DNA, the CDR3 is TGTGCCAGCAGTGACTTGGCTAGCGGAGATAGAATCGGGGAGCTGTTTTTT. This translates into CASSDLASGDRIGELFF.

This clone turned up a few times. This chain links TRBV5-1 with TRBJ2-7; possibly TRBD1 for D (5 bases). Trimming stripped 0 bases from V and 3 bases from J, with 13 bases between. The length of the CDR3 is 15 residues. Germline lookup yields CDR1 SGHRS and CDR2 YFSETQ. CDR3 sequence reads: CASSLDGAPSYEQYF. CDR3 nucleotide sequence: TGCGCCAGCAGCTTGGATGGGGCCCCAAGCTACGAGCAGTACTTC.

This chain connects TRBV5-6 to TRBJ1-2; D is unresolved. Deletions cut 1 base from V and 8 bases from J, with 6 bases between. Per the germline V gene, CDR1 is SGHDT and CDR2 is YYEEEE. The CDR3 is made up of 11 amino acids. Here the CDR3 reads CASSLLEGYTF. In DNA form, the CDR3 reads TGTGCCAGCAGCTTGTTAGAGGGCTACACCTTC.

The chain links TRBV5-6 to TRBJ2-3; 9 bases map to TRBD1. From germline, CDR1 is SGHDT and CDR2 YYEEEE. The CDR3 has 15 residues. With V trimmed by 4 bases and J by 3 bases, 6 bases remained unmatched. CDR3 protein: CASSAGQGRTDTQYF. The CDR3 bases are TGTGCCAGCAGCGCGGGACAGGGAAGGACAGATACGCAGTATTTT.

This rearrangement joins TRBV6-5 to TRBJ2-5; 7 bases map to TRBD2. With 5 bases clipped from V and 2 bases from J, the junction kept 5 bases outside the gene matches. The CDR3 covers 14 residues. Germline CDR1 reads MNHEY; CDR2 reads SVGAGI. The DNA for the CDR3 is TGTGCCAGCAGTAAGGGACTAAGACAAGAGACCCAGTACTTC. Translating it yields CASSKGLRQETQYF.

V and J are TRBV30 and TRBJ1-6, with D tentatively TRBD1 (6 bases). The CDR3 is 12 residues long. The V and J ends lost 3 bases and 15 bases respectively, with 15 bases between them. CDR1 and CDR2 (germline): GTSNPN, SVGIG (reference sequence). The CDR3 is CAWSGLGTILHF. Here the CDR3 DNA reads TGTGCCTGGAGCGGACTAGGGACAATCCTCCACTTT.

The chain uses TRBV6-6 and TRBJ2-7; 8 bases are a match to TRBD1. The germline V gene has CDR1 MNHNY and CDR2 SVGAGI (reference sequence). Germline trimming cut 5 bases from V and 6 bases from J; bases unmatched to any gene: 9. This CDR3 is built from 14 residues. CDR3 bases: TGTGCCAGCAGTACACCCTCAGGGGGCGTCGAGCAGTACTTC. Translated, it gives CASSTPSGGVEQYF.

The genes are TRBV3-1 (or the pseudogene TRBV3-2) and TRBJ2-7; 10 bases map to TRBD1. Per the germline V gene, CDR1 is LGHDT and CDR2 is YNNKEL (reference sequence). V gave up 4 bases and J gave up 4 bases; unmatched junction bases: 13. The CDR3 is 17 amino acids. DNA for the CDR3: TGTGCCAGCAGCCGAGGGACGGGGACAGGGGCTGGGTACGAGCAGTACTTC. Protein sequence: CASSRGTGTGAGYEQYF.

The CDR3 is CASSLTGGGDEQYF. For the CDR3, the DNA is TGTGCCAGCAGTCTGACAGGGGGTGGCGACGAGCAGTACTTC. The V call is TRBV6-5, the J call TRBJ2-7, with 9 bases matching TRBD1. The CDR3 runs 14 residues. The V segment lost 5 bases and the J segment 5 bases; nucleotides outside the gene matches: 7. CDR1 and CDR2 (germline): MNHEY, SVGAGI.

The chain is built from TRBV4-1 and TRBJ1-2; D remains ambiguous. The CDR3 length is 18 residues. From germline, CDR1 is MGHRA and CDR2 YSYEKL. With 0 bases removed from V and 0 bases from J, the gap between germline ends came to 17 bases. The CDR3 coding sequence is TGCGCCAGCAGCCAAGATTATGGGCGCCGGTTAGCTAACTATGGCTACACCTTC. This translates into CASSQDYGRRLANYGYTF.

This chain connects TRBV7-2 to TRBJ2-5; D is ambiguous. V was clipped by 2 bases and J by 4 bases, with 14 bases between them. Germline CDR1 reads SGHTA; CDR2 reads FQGNSA. The CDR3 is 15 amino acids. The CDR3 region has the DNA TGTGCCAGCAGCTTAAAACCAAGTACTGCAGAGACCCAGTACTTC. Translation: CASSLKPSTAETQYF.

The V and J genes are TRBV7-9 and TRBJ1-1; 7 bases are a match to TRBD1. Germline assignment: CDR1 SEHNR and CDR2 FQNEAQ (reference sequence). This CDR3 contains 15 residues. Unmatched junction bases numbered 10, after V lost 5 bases and J lost 4 bases. In DNA, the CDR3 is TGTGCCAGCAGCCTCAACAGGGGAGGCAGCACTGAAGCTTTCTTT. This translates into CASSLNRGGSTEAFF.

This sequence joins TRBV7-3 and TRBJ2-1; D may be TRBD1 (6 bases). Germline CDR1 reads SGHTA; CDR2 reads FQGTGA. The CDR3 consists of 15 residues. Trimming removed 5 bases at V and 1 base at J, with 12 bases between. In nucleotides, the CDR3 is TGTGCCAGCAGCCTACAGGGTGGATCCTACAATGAGCAGTTCTTC. Translating gives CASSLQGGSYNEQFF.

The J gene is TRBJ2-1, the V gene TRBV13, with 8 bases identical to TRBD2. The CDR3 is 14 residues long. Germline lookup yields CDR1 PRHDT and CDR2 FYEKMQ (reference sequence). Trimming removed 7 bases from V and 7 bases from J; junction bases left unmatched: 9. The CDR3 bases are TGTGCCAGCAAGCCGGGACTAGGCGGGAATGAGCAGTTCTTC. Protein product: CASKPGLGGNEQFF. The complete variable domain, with remaining parts taken from reference TRBV13 and TRBJ2-1, reads AAGVIQSPRHLIKEKRETATLKCYPIPRHDTVYWYQQGPGQDPQFLISFYEKMQSDKGSIPDRFSAQQFSDYHSELNMSSLELGDSALYFCASKPGLGGNEQFFGPGTRLTVL.